These T cell receptor beta chains were read from a single sample in a study of tumor-infiltrating lymphocytes in primary liver carcinoma. TCRdb redid the calling of the multiplex PCR reads with MiXCR, one entry per CDR3 protein. Here the sample spans tens of thousands of distinct CDR3 sequences, about 70% being singletons. Sequenced sample: liver tumor tissue from sampling region 2. All receptors derive from a man aged 40-49 years with primary liver carcinoma and hepatitis B virus infection. Both conserved end residues are part of each CDR3. D genes are given only for firm matches. Rows give clone size only sometimes, using once, few, many, or a class for an expanded clone.

clone_size j_call d_call v_call cdr3_nt cdr3_aa
NA TRBJ2-5 NA TRBV29-1 TGCAGCGTTGGGGGGCGGAAAGGGAGTGAGACCCGGTACTTC CSVGGRKGSETRYF
many TRBJ2-3 TRBD2 TRBV10-1 TGCGCCAGCAGTGAGTCCGGTACTAGCGGCACCGGGTTGTACACAGATACGCAGTATTTT CASSESGTSGTGLYTDTQYF
NA TRBJ1-2 NA TRBV4-1 TGCGCCAGCAGCCAAGGTCGGGGACGTGAGTGGATTACCGACTATGGCTACACCTTC CASSQGRGREWITDYGYTF
many TRBJ2-7 TRBD1 TRBV6-1 TGTGCCAGCAGTGAGGGGACAGGACCCTCCTACGAGCAGTACTTC CASSEGTGPSYEQYF
NA TRBJ1-2 NA TRBV12-3/TRBV12-4 TGTGCCAACAGTTTAAGGGACGGACCTAACTATGGTTACACCTTC CANSLRDGPNYGYTF
NA TRBJ1-2 NA TRBV27 TGTGCCAGCATGACGCAGGGCGACCATGGCTACACCTTC CASMTQGDHGYTF
NA TRBJ2-1 NA TRBV11-2 TGTGCCAGCAGCCGTAGAGAAGGGAGATTAGCGAGACCCAATGAGCAGTTCTTC CASSRREGRLARPNEQFF
NA TRBJ2-3 TRBD1 TRBV6-1 TGTACCAGCAGTGCAGGACAGGGAATAGCAAGGACAGATACGCAGTATTTT CTSSAGQGIARTDTQYF
NA TRBJ2-3 NA TRBV11-2 TGTGCCAGCAGCCCTGATGACCCCCTGCAGATAGCGAGGTGCACGGATATGCAGTATTTT CASSPDDPLQIARCTDMQYF
NA TRBJ2-3 NA TRBV6-1 TGTGCCAGCAGTGAAGGGGGGGTCCACAATCAGTCCCAGTATTTT CASSEGGVHNQSQYF
many TRBJ1-4 NA TRBV6-1 TGTGCCAGCAGTGGGGAAGGGGCGAATGAAAAACTGTTTTTT CASSGEGANEKLFF
NA TRBJ2-3 TRBD2 TRBV29-1 TGCAGCGTTGACGGAGAAGCGGGAATCTTCGCAGATACGCTGTATTTT CSVDGEAGIFADTLYF
NA TRBJ2-7 TRBD1 TRBV11-1 TGTGCCAGTAGCTTCGAGGGACAGCTCTCCTACGTGCAGTACTTC CASSFEGQLSYVQYF
NA TRBJ1-1 NA TRBV6-5 TGTGCCAGCATTAATCAGGGAGTGAGGGCTGGAGCTATCTTT CASINQGVRAGAIF
many TRBJ2-1 TRBD2 TRBV4-2 TGTGCCAGCAGCCAAGATGCGACGGGAGGGCACCACAATGAGCAGTTCTTC CASSQDATGGHHNEQFF
NA TRBJ2-7 TRBD2 TRBV4-1 TGCGCCAGCAACCAAATAGCGGGGCTCACCTACGAGGAGTACTTC CASNQIAGLTYEEYF
NA TRBJ1-1 NA TRBV6-5 TGTGCAAGCACCCCACACAGGTTGGTGAAGGGGCTGAACACTGAAGCTTTCTTT CASTPHRLVKGLNTEAFF
NA TRBJ2-1 NA TRBV4-1 TGTGCCTGCAGCCAAGCAGGAACCGAGCAGTTCTTC CACSQAGTEQFF
many TRBJ1-4 TRBD1 TRBV7-9 TGTGCCAGCAGCTCTACAGGGGACGCTAATGAAAAACTGTTTTTT CASSSTGDANEKLFF
once TRBJ2-7 TRBD1 TRBV12-3/TRBV12-4 TGTGCCAGCAGTTTACCTAGGGACAGGGGAAGCCCCTGCGAGCAGTACTTC CASSLPRDRGSPCEQYF
once TRBJ2-3 NA TRBV7-9 TGTGCCAGCAGCAGTCGGGAGAGGGGAAGTCTGTATTTT CASSSRERGSLYF
NA TRBJ1-6 NA TRBV6-5 TGTGCCAGCATGGCTTGGTATAAGTCACCCCTCCACTTT CASMAWYKSPLHF
NA TRBJ2-4 NA TRBV11-2 TGTGCCTGCAGCCCCCAACGGGGCTGGGACTTTCAGTACTTC CACSPQRGWDFQYF
many TRBJ2-1 NA TRBV29-1 TGCAGCGTTGAATTGACAGATACCTCCTACAATGAGCAGTTCTTC CSVELTDTSYNEQFF
NA TRBJ2-2 NA TRBV10-3 TGTGCCACCGTACGGGGGACCGAGGAGCTGTTTTTC CATVRGTEELFF
many TRBJ1-5 NA TRBV2 TGTGCCAGCAGTGACAGGGCGGGGAATCAGCCCCAGCATTTT CASSDRAGNQPQHF
NA TRBJ2-3 TRBD2 TRBV4-2 TGTACCAGCAGCCAAGATAAGGGAGCGGGAGGGGTAGATACGCAGTATTTT CTSSQDKGAGGVDTQYF
NA TRBJ2-1 NA TRBV11-2 TGTGCCAGCAGCTTAAATGCTGCCTATGTGCAATTCTTC CASSLNAAYVQFF
medium-sized TRBJ2-1 NA TRBV6-6 TGTGCCAGCAGTTACTCGGTCAATGAGCAGTTCTTC CASSYSVNEQFF
NA TRBJ2-7 NA TRBV18 TGCTCCAGCTCACCACGGGGAGTGGTCTACGAGCAGTACTTC CSSSPRGVVYEQYF
NA TRBJ2-3 NA TRBV4-2 TGTACCAGCAGCCAAGATACGGGAAGCATAGATACGCAGTATTTT CTSSQDTGSIDTQYF
NA TRBJ2-7 NA TRBV11-2 TGTGCCAGCAGCTTAACAGCTACTGCCTACGAGCAGTACTTC CASSLTATAYEQYF
NA TRBJ2-1 TRBD2 TRBV6-5 TGTGCCAGCAGTTCCGGTGGACTAGCGCGATACAATAAGCAGTTCTTC CASSSGGLARYNKQFF
NA TRBJ2-1 NA TRBV2 TGTGCCAGCAGTAGGGCACGCTCGCCCTACAATGAGCAGTTCTTC CASSRARSPYNEQFF
medium-sized TRBJ2-7 NA TRBV11-2 TGTGCCAGCAGCTTAGAGGGTGGAGCTTCCGCCTACGAGCAGTACTTC CASSLEGGASAYEQYF
NA TRBJ2-7 TRBD2 TRBV4-1 TGTGCCAGCAGCCGGGACTACAACTACAAGCAGTACTTC CASSRDYNYKQYF
few TRBJ2-7 NA TRBV6-5 TGTGCCAGTAGTTCTTGGGGCAGGACCTACGATCAGTACTTC CASSSWGRTYDQYF
NA TRBJ2-3 NA TRBV11-2 TGTGCCAGCAGCTTTAGGCACAGCACAGATACGCAATATTTT CASSFRHSTDTQYF
NA TRBJ2-7 NA TRBV7-8 TGTGCCAGCAGCCCGGGGCCGGCTAGCGATTACGAGCAATACTTC CASSPGPASDYEQYF
NA TRBJ2-2 TRBD2 TRBV7-3 TGTGCCACCAGCTTACTGGCTAGCGGCACCGGGGAGCTGTTTTTT CATSLLASGTGELFF
NA TRBJ2-1 NA TRBV11-2 TGTGCCAGCAGCTTGGATATCGTACTAGCCATGGGTGTGCAATTCTTC CASSLDIVLAMGVQFF
NA TRBJ2-6 NA TRBV25-1 TGTGCCAGCAGTGACCACCACTCTGGGGCCAACGTCCTGACTTTC CASSDHHSGANVLTF
many TRBJ1-5 NA TRBV6-1 TGTGCCAGCAGTGAAGGGGGGGTCCACAATCAGCCCCAGCATTTT CASSEGGVHNQPQHF
once TRBJ2-7 NA TRBV29-1 TGCAGCGTTGAATTAGCAGAATCCTACGATCAGTACTTC CSVELAESYDQYF
NA TRBJ2-3 NA TRBV11-2 TGTGCTAGTAGCCCCCCGACTAGGGGCAGCACAGATACGCAGTATTTT CASSPPTRGSTDTQYF
NA TRBJ1-2 TRBD1 TRBV29-1 TGCAGCGTTGATGGGATCCCGCAGGGGGGACCTAATTATGGCTACCCCTTC CSVDGIPQGGPNYGYPF
NA TRBJ2-7 NA TRBV29-1 TGCAGCATTATAACAGAGGGCAGCCCCTACAAGCAGTACTTC CSIITEGSPYKQYF
NA TRBJ2-3 NA TRBV7-3 TGTGCCAGCTTTAGGGGGGACCTCAGCACAGATACGCAGTATTTT CASFRGDLSTDTQYF
few TRBJ2-1 NA TRBV28 TGTGCCAGCAGACGTACTGCCGGGACTTACTGCAATGAGCAGTTCTTC CASRRTAGTYCNEQFF
NA TRBJ2-1 TRBD2 TRBV5-6 TGTGCCAGCAGACCGCGGGAGAGTACATACAATAAGCAGTTCTTC CASRPRESTYNKQFF
NA TRBJ2-7 NA TRBV2 TGTGCCCGAGGGGAGTTCTTCGGCGAGCGGTACTTC CARGEFFGERYF
NA TRBJ1-2 NA TRBV6-1 TGTGCCAGCAGTGAAGTGGGGGGGGCAGGACGTGCCTACACCTTC CASSEVGGAGRAYTF
NA TRBJ1-5 NA TRBV12-3/TRBV12-4 TGTGCCAGTAGCAAGGGTCCATGCAATCAGCCCCAGCATTTT CASSKGPCNQPQHF
NA TRBJ2-5 NA TRBV11-2 TGTGCCAGCAGCTTAGTCAGTGGGAGGACTCGGCAAGAGACCCAGTACTTC CASSLVSGRTRQETQYF
NA TRBJ2-1 NA TRBV10-3 TGTGCCATCAGTGAGTCTAGGGCGGTCGATGAGCAATTCTTC CAISESRAVDEQFF
NA TRBJ2-5 NA TRBV11-2 TGTGCCAGCAGTTTAGATTTTCTGGAGACCCGGCACTTC CASSLDFLETRHF
NA TRBJ2-3 NA TRBV12-3/TRBV12-4 TGTGCCAGCACTTTATACTTGGCAGATACGCAGTATTTT CASTLYLADTQYF
NA TRBJ2-1 NA TRBV6-6 TGTGCCAGCGGTTACCTCGGGAATTCCCCCTACAATGAGCAGATCTTC CASGYLGNSPYNEQIF
NA TRBJ2-5 NA TRBV5-4 TGTGCCAGCAGCTTGAGTAACAGTTTGGAGACCCAGTACTTC CASSLSNSLETQYF